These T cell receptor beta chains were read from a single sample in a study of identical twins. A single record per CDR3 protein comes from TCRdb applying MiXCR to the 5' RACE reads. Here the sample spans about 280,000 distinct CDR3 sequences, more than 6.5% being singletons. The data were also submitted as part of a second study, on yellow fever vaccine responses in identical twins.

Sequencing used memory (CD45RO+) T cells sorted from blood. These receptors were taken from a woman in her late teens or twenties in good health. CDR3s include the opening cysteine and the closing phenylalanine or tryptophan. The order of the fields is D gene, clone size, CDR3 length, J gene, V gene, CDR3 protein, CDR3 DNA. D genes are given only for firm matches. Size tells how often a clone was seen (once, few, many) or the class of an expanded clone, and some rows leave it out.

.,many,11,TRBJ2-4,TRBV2,CASSSANIQYF,TGTGCCAGCAGTTCCGCAAACATTCAGTACTTC
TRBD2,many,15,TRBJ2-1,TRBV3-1,CASSRLAGEANEQFF,TGTGCCAGCAGCCGATTAGCGGGAGAGGCGAATGAGCAGTTCTTC
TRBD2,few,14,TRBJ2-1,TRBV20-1,CSARGLADHNEQFF,TGCAGTGCCAGGGGACTAGCGGATCACAATGAGCAGTTCTTC
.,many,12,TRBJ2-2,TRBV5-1,CASSPNTGELFF,TGCGCCAGCAGCCCGAACACCGGGGAGCTGTTTTTT
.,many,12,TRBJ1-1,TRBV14,CASSQHGREAFF,TGTGCCAGCAGCCAACACGGGCGTGAAGCTTTCTTT
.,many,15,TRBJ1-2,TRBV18,CASSPPALEGYGYTF,TGTGCCAGCTCACCACCTGCGCTGGAAGGCTATGGCTACACCTTC
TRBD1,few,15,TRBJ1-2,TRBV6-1,CASSEYDRGRSGYTF,TGTGCCAGCAGTGAATATGACAGGGGGAGGAGTGGCTACACCTTC
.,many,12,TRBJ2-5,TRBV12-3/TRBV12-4,CASSQVGETQYF,TGTGCCAGCAGTCAGGTGGGAGAGACCCAGTACTTC
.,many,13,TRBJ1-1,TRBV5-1,CASSLTVNTEAFF,TGCGCCAGCAGCTTGACGGTGAACACTGAAGCTTTCTTT
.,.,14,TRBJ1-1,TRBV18,CASSGGGTNTEAFF,TGTGCCAGCTCAGGGGGGGGGACGAACACTGAAGCTTTCTTT
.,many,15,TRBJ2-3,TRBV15,CATSRDPRLGDTQYF,TGTGCCACCAGCAGAGATCCGCGGCTTGGGGATACGCAGTATTTT
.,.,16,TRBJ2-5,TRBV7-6,CASVSAAGGHQETQYF,TGTGCCAGCGTTTCGGCGGCCGGGGGACATCAAGAGACCCAGTACTTC
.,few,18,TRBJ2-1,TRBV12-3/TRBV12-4,CASCPSQSRVRTYNEQFF,TGTGCCAGCTGTCCCTCCCAGTCGCGTGTAAGAACATACAATGAGCAGTTCTTC
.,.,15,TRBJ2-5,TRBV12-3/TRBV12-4,CASSPYMRRGETQYF,TGTGCCAGCAGTCCTTACATGAGGCGCGGAGAGACCCAGTACTTC
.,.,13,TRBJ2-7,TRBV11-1,CASSPRLGAEQYF,TGTGCCAGCAGCCCCAGGCTCGGGGCCGAGCAGTACTTC
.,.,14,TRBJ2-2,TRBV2,CASSRRGHTGELFF,TGTGCCAGCAGTCGCAGGGGCCACACCGGGGAGCTGTTTTTT
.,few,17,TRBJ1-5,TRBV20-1,CSARDQGRGGSNQPQHF,TGCAGTGCTAGAGATCAGGGTAGGGGGGGTAGCAATCAGCCCCAGCATTTT
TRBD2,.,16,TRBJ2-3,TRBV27,CASSYIAGAGTDTQYF,TGTGCCAGCAGCTATATAGCGGGAGCGGGCACAGATACGCAGTATTTT
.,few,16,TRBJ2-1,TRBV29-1,CSVEDPSYLPYNEQFF,TGCAGCGTTGAAGACCCTAGCTACCTACCCTACAATGAGCAGTTCTTC
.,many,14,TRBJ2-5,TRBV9,CASSVDTTQETQYF,TGTGCCAGCAGCGTAGATACTACACAAGAGACCCAGTACTTC
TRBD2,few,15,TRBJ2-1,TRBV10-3,CAIRSRGGDYNEQFF,TGTGCCATCAGAAGTCGGGGGGGGGACTACAATGAGCAGTTCTTC
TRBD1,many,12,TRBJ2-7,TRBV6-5,CASSQQGAEQYF,TGTGCCAGCAGTCAACAGGGGGCTGAGCAGTACTTC
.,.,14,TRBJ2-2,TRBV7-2,CASSLAVRGGELFF,TGTGCCAGCAGCTTAGCAGTTCGGGGAGGGGAGCTGTTTTTT
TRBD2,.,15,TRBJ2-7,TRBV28,CASRGLAGGSYEQYF,TGTGCCAGCAGGGGACTAGCGGGAGGGTCCTACGAGCAGTACTTC
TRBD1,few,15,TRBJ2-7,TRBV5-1,CASSTETGGSYEQYF,TGCGCCAGCAGCACCGAGACAGGGGGCTCCTACGAGCAGTACTTC
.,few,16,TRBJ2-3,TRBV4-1,CASSQERTRPTDTQYF,TGCGCCAGCAGCCAAGAACGGACACGTCCCACAGATACGCAGTATTTT